The rows below give T cell receptor beta chains drawn from one sample of a study of blood T cell repertoires in COVID-19. Assay: immunoSEQ multiplex PCR; the TCRdb copy retains only in-frame clones and omits some. The table records about 150,000 clones, around 91% of them present only once. The material sequenced was peripheral blood. The receptors here all came from a woman aged 40 to 50 with acute or convalescent COVID-19. The CDR3 runs from the conserved cysteine through the conserved F or W. The D gene is left open where the match is weak.

>TRBD1|TRBJ2-7|TRBV6-5
TGTGCCAGCACCGAGACAGGGGCGGGCGAGCAGTACTTC
CASTETGAGEQYF
>TRBD2|TRBJ2-1|TRBV7-9
TGTGCCAGCAGCTTCCCTCCTACGGGAGGGAACAATGAGCAGTTCTTC
CASSFPPTGGNNEQFF
>NA|TRBJ2-1|TRBV25-1
TGTGCCAGCAATCGGGGGGCAGGTTCGAATGAGCAGTTCTTC
CASNRGAGSNEQFF
>TRBD1|TRBJ1-5|TRBV24-1
TGTGCCACCAGTGCTAAACGGACAGGGCCAAGCAATCAGCCCCAGCATTTT
CATSAKRTGPSNQPQHF
>NA|TRBJ1-5|TRBV18
TGTGCCAGCTCACCAGCGGGCCGTCAGCCCCAGCATTTT
CASSPAGRQPQHF
>TRBD1|TRBJ2-5|TRBV20-1
TGCAGTGCGGGGACAGAAGAGACCCAGTACTTC
CSAGTEETQYF
>NA|TRBJ2-3|TRBV28
TGTGCCACCCAGGACTACCAAGCTTACGATACGCAGTATTTT
CATQDYQAYDTQYF
>NA|TRBJ2-1|TRBV25-1
TGTGCCAGCAGGGACGTTGGGAGCTCCTACAATGAGCAGTTCTTC
CASRDVGSSYNEQFF
>TRBD2|TRBJ2-5|TRBV2
TGTGCCAGCAGTGGCGCTAGCGGGGGCCAAGAGACCCAGTACTTC
CASSGASGGQETQYF
>TRBD1|TRBJ2-2|TRBV24-1
TGTGCCACCAGTGACCCAGGACAGGGAATCAACACCGGGGAGCTGTTTTTT
CATSDPGQGINTGELFF
>NA|TRBJ1-3|TRBV28
TGTGCCAGCAGTACCAACAGGTGGGGGGAGCGTGTTGGAAACACCATATATTTT
CASSTNRWGERVGNTIYF
>TRBD1|TRBJ2-2|TRBV23-1
TGCGCCAGCAGTCCCCCGGACAGGGACGATGACCGGGAGCTGTTTTTT
CASSPPDRDDDRELFF
>NA|TRBJ2-5|TRBV14
TGTGCCAGCAGCCAAAACAGGCAAGAGACCCAGTACTTC
CASSQNRQETQYF
>NA|TRBJ1-3|TRBV21-1
TGTGCCAGCAGGGGGGGACAGGGAGGAAACACCATATATTTT
CASRGGQGGNTIYF
>TRBD1|TRBJ1-1|TRBV3-1/TRBV3-2
TGTGCCAGCAGCAAGACAGGGGCCCCTGGAGCTTTCTTT
CASSKTGAPGAFF
>TRBD2|TRBJ2-3|TRBV19
TGTGCCAGTAGCGGGGGGGTAACAGATACGCAGTATTTT
CASSGGVTDTQYF
>NA|TRBJ1-6|TRBV18
TGTGCCAGCTCACCCCGACAGCCAAATTCACCCCTCCACTTT
CASSPRQPNSPLHF
>NA|TRBJ1-2|TRBV9
TGTGCCAGCAGCCCAGGCGCCTACAGGGACTATGGCTACACCTTC
CASSPGAYRDYGYTF
>TRBD1|TRBJ1-1|TRBV18
TGTGCCAGCCTTCAGGGGGGGAACACTGAAGCTTTCTTT
CASLQGGNTEAFF
>TRBD1|TRBJ2-1|TRBV5-1
TGCGCCAGCAGCCCCGGGACAGGGGTTAATGAGCAGTTCTTC
CASSPGTGVNEQFF
>TRBD1|TRBJ1-4|TRBV6-5
TGTGCCAGCAGACGGACAGGGACTTCTGAAAAACTGTTTTTT
CASRRTGTSEKLFF
>TRBD2|TRBJ2-2|TRBV5-1
TGCGCCAGCAGCCTGTCGGGGGGTAACACCGGGGAGCTGTTTTTT
CASSLSGGNTGELFF
>TRBD1|TRBJ2-2|TRBV6-5
TGTGCCAGCAGTTACAGGGACAGGGTGGTCACCGGGGAGCTGTTTTTT
CASSYRDRVVTGELFF
>NA|TRBJ2-7|TRBV30
TGTGCCTGGAAATCCCCGGGATCAACACAGTACGAGCAGTACTTC
CAWKSPGSTQYEQYF
>NA|TRBJ1-2|TRBV3-1/TRBV3-2
TGTGCCAGCAGCCGAGATGGACAGCCGAACTATGGCTACACCTTC
CASSRDGQPNYGYTF
>TRBD2|TRBJ2-1|TRBV5-1
TGCGCCAGCAGGGGACTAGCGGACGACAATGAGCAGTTCTTC
CASRGLADDNEQFF
>NA|TRBJ1-6|TRBV4-1
TGCGCCAGCAGCCAAGGGGGACTGACCGAAAATTCACCCCTCCACTTT
CASSQGGLTENSPLHF
>NA|TRBJ1-5|TRBV19
TGTGCCAGTACCCCAGGTTATAGCAATCAGCCCCAGCATTTT
CASTPGYSNQPQHF
>TRBD1|TRBJ2-7|TRBV2
TGTGCCAGCAGCAAAGACAGGGCCTACGAGCAGTACTTC
CASSKDRAYEQYF
>TRBD2|TRBJ2-1|TRBV2
TGTGCCAGCACTAGCGGGAGGGCCTTTGAGCAGTTCTTC
CASTSGRAFEQFF
>NA|TRBJ1-1|TRBV7-8
TGTGCCAGCAGACATACAGGTCTCGGGGGAAGGGCAATGAACACTGAAGCTTTCTTT
CASRHTGLGGRAMNTEAFF
>TRBD1|TRBJ1-6|TRBV19
TGTGCCAGTAGTACCGGGACAGGGGTTAATTCACCCCTCCACTTT
CASSTGTGVNSPLHF
>TRBD2|TRBJ2-5|TRBV4-2
TGTGCCAGCAGCCAAGTTGCACTAGCGGGAGCAGAGACCCAGTACTTC
CASSQVALAGAETQYF
>TRBD1|TRBJ2-2|TRBV19
TGTGCCAGTAAAAAGGGACAGGTGAACACCGGGGAGCTGTTTTTT
CASKKGQVNTGELFF
>NA|TRBJ1-1|TRBV19
TGTGCCAGTAGGCTTGCGTGGGGCAATTCCACTGAAGCTTTCTTT
CASRLAWGNSTEAFF
>NA|TRBJ1-1|TRBV9
TGTGCCAGCAGCGTAGGGACACTGAACACTGAAGCTTTCTTT
CASSVGTLNTEAFF
>NA|TRBJ1-5|TRBV7-2
TGTGCCAGCAGCTTAGGTTCGTTTTATAGCAATCAGCCCCAGCATTTT
CASSLGSFYSNQPQHF
>NA|TRBJ2-5|TRBV6-2/TRBV6-3
TGTGCCAGCAGTTGGCTCGGGAGAGCAGAGACCCAGTACTTC
CASSWLGRAETQYF
>TRBD1|TRBJ2-1|TRBV7-3
TGTGCCAGCAGCATGGACAGGGCCTCTTACAATGAGCAGTTCTTC
CASSMDRASYNEQFF